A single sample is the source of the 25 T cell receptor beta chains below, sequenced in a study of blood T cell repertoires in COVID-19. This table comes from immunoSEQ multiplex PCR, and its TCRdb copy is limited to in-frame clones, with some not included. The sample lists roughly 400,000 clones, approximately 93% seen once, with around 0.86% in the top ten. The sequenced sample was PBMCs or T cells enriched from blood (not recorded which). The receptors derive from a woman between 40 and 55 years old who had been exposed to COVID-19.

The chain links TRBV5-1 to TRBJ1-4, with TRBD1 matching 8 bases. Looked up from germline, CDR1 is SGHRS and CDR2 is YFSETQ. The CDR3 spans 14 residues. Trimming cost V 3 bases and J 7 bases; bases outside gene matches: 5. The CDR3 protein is CASSSGQGPEKLFF. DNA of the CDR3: TGCGCCAGCAGCTCAGGACAGGGCCCTGAAAAACTGTTTTTT.

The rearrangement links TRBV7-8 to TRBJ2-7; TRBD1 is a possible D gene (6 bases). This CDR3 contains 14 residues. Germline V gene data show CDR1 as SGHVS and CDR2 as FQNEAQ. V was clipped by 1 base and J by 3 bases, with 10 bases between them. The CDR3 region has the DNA TGTGCCAGCAGCTTAGAAGGGGGTCACTACGAGCAGTACTTC. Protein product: CASSLEGGHYEQYF.

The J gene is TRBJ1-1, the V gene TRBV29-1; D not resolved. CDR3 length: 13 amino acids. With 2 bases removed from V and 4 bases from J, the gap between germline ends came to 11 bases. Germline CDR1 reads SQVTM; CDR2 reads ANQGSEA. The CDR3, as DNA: TGCAGCGTTGAACGTTATGAGGGCACTGAAGCTTTCTTT. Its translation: CSVERYEGTEAFF.

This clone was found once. CDR3 nucleotide sequence: TGTGCCAGCAGCTCCCCGGGACTAGCGGGCTATGAGCAGTTCTTC. Protein: CASSSPGLAGYEQFF. The rearrangement links TRBV11-3 to TRBJ2-1, with 12 bases fitting TRBD2. The CDR3 is 15 amino acids. V shed 4 bases, J shed 8 bases, and the junction held 6 bases outside the gene matches. Germline V CDR1 and CDR2: SGHNT, YENEEA.

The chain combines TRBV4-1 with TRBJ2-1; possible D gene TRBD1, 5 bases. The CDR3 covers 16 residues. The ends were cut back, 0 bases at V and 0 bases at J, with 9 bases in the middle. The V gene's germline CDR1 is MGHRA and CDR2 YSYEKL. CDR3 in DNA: TGCGCCAGCAGCCAAGATACCAGGGTCTCCTACAATGAGCAGTTCTTC. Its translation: CASSQDTRVSYNEQFF.

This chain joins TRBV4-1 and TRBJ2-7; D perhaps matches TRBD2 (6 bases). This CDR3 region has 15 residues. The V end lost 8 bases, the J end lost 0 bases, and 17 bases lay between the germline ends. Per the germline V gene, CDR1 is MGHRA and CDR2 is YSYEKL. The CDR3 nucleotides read TGCGCCAGCCGCTCGGGGGATCTCAGCTCCTACGAGCAGTACTTC. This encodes CASRSGDLSSYEQYF.

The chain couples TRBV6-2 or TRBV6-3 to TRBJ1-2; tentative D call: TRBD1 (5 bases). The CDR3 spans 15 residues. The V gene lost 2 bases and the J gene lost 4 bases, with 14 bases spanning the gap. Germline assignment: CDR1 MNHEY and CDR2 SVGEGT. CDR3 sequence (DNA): TGTGCCAGCAGTTACGAGCTGGGGGGTACCTATGGCTACACCTTC. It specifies CASSYELGGTYGYTF.

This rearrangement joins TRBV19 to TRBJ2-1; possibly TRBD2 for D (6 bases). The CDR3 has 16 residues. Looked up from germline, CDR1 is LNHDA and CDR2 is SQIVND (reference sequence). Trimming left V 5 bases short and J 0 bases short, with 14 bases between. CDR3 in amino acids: CASSSGLLSSYNEQFF. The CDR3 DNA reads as TGTGCCAGTAGTTCGGGACTTCTGAGCTCCTACAATGAGCAGTTCTTC. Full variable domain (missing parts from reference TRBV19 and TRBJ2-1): DGGITQSPKYLFRKEGQNVTLSCEQNLNHDAMYWYRQDPGQGLRLIYYSQIVNDFQKGDIAEGYSVSREKKESFPLTVTSAQKNPTAFYLCASSSGLLSSYNEQFFGPGTRLTVL.

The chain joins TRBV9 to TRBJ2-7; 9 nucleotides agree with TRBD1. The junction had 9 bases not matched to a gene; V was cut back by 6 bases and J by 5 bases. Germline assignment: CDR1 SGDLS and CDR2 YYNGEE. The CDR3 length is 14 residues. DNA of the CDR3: TGTGCCAGCAACACCGGGACAGGGACCAACGAGCAGTACTTC. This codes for CASNTGTGTNEQYF. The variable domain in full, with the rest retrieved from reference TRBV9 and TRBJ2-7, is DSGVTQTPKHLITATGQRVTLRCSPRSGDLSVYWYQQSLDQGLQFLIQYYNGEERAKGNILERFSAQQFPDLHSELNLSSLELGDSALYFCASNTGTGTNEQYFGPGTRLTVT.

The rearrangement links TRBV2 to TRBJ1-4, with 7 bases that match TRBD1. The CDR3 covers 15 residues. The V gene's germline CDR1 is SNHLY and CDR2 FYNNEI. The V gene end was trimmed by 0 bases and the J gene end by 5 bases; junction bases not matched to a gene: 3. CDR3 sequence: CASSEAGGQNEKLFF. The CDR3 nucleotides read TGTGCCAGCAGTGAAGCTGGGGGACAGAATGAAAAACTGTTTTTT.

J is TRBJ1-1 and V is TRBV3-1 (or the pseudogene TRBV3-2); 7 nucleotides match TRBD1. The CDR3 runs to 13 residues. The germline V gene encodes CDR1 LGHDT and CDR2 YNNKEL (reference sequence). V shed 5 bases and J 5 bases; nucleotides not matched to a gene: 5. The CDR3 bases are TGTGCCAGCAGCAAGACAGGGTCTACTGAAGCTTTCTTT. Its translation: CASSKTGSTEAFF.

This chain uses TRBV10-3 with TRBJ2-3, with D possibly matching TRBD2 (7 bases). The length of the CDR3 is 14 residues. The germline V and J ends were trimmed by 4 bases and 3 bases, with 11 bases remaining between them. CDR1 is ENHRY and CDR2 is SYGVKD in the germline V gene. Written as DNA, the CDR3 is TGTGCCATCAGTGGGGGGGGCGATACAGATACGCAGTATTTT. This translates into CAISGGGDTDTQYF.

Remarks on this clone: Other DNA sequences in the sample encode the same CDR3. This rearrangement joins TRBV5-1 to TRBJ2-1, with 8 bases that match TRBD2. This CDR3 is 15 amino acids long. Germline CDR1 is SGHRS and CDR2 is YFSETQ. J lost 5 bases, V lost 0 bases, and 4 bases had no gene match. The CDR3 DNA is TGCGCCAGCAGCTTGGCATTAGCGGGGAACAATGAGCAGTTCTTC. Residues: CASSLALAGNNEQFF.

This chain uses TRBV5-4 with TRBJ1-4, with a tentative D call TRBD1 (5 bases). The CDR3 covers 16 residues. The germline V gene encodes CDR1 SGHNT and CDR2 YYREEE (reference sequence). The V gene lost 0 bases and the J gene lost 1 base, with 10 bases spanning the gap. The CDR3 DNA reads TGTGCCAGCAGCTTGGCCGCGGGACTAACTAATGAAAAACTGTTTTTT. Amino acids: CASSLAAGLTNEKLFF.

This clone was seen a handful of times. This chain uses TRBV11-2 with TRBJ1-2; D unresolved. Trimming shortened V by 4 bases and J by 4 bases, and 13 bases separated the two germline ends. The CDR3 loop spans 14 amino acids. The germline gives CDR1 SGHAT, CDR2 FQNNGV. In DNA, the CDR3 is TGTGCCAGCAGCTCAGTAGCCGGCCGCTATGGCTACACCTTC. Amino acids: CASSSVAGRYGYTF.

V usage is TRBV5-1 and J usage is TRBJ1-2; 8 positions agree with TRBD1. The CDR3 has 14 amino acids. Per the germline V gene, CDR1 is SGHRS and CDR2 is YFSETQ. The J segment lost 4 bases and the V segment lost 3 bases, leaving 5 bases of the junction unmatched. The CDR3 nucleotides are TGCGCCAGCAGCTGGGGGGGACAGGTCTATGGCTACACCTTC. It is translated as CASSWGGQVYGYTF.

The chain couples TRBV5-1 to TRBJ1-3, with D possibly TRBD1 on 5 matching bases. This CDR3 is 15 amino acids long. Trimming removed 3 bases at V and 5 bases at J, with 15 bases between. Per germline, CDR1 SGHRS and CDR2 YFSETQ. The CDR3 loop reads CASSSTPGLRNTIYF. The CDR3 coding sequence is TGCGCCAGCAGCTCAACCCCAGGGTTAAGAAACACCATATATTTT.

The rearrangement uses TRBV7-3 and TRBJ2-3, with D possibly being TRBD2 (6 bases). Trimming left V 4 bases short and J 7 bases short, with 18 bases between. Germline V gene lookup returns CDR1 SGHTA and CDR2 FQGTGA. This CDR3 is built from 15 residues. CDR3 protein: CASSSGTDRGNTQYF. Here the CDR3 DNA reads TGTGCCAGCAGCTCCGGGACTGACAGAGGAAATACGCAGTATTTT.

The CDR3 region is CASSPGTGNGIQYF. CDR3 nucleotides: TGTGCCAGTAGTCCCGGGACAGGGAATGGCATTCAGTACTTC. The chain is built from TRBV19 and TRBJ2-4, with 9 bases identical to TRBD1. Germline CDR1 reads LNHDA; CDR2 reads SQIVND (reference sequence). V trimming: 5 bases; J trimming: 9 bases; junction bases outside the gene matches: 8. The CDR3 is 14 amino acids.

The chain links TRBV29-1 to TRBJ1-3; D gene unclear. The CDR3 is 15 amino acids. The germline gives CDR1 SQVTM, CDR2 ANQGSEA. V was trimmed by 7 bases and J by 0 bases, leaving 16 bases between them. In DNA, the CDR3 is TGCAGCGCTACAACCGGGATGAGCTCTGGAAACACCATATATTTT. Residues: CSATTGMSSGNTIYF.

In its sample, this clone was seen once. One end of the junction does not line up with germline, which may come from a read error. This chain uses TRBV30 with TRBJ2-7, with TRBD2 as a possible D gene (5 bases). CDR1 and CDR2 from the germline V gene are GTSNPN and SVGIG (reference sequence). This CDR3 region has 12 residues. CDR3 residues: CAWTIPPGNAHF. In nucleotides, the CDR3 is TGTGCCTGGACTATACCCCCCGGGAACGCCCACTTC.

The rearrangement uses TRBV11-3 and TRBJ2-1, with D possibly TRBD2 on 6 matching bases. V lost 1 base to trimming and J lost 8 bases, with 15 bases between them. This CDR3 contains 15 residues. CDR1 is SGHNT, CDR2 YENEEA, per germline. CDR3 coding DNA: TGTGCCAGCAGCTTAGGGCGCGGGACCATCGATGAGCAGTTCTTC. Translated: CASSLGRGTIDEQFF.

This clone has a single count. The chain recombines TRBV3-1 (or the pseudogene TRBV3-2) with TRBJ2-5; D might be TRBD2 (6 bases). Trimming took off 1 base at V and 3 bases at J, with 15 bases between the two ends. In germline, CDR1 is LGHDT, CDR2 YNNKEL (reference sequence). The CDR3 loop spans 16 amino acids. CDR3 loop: CASSQGFRSGEETQYF. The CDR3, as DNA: TGTGCCAGCAGCCAAGGGTTCAGGTCGGGGGAAGAGACCCAGTACTTC.

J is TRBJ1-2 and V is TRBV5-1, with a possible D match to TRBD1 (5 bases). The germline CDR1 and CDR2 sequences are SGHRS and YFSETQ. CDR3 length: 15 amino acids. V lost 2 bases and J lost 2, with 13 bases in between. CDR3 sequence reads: CASSLNPGGNYGYTF. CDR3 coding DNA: TGCGCCAGCAGCTTAAACCCCGGGGGGAACTATGGCTACACCTTC.

The CDR3 is CASSLDRPGNTIYF. The CDR3 DNA reads TGTGCCAGCAGCTTGGACAGGCCCGGAAACACCATATATTTT. The V gene is TRBV11-2, the J gene TRBJ1-3; 7 nucleotides line up with TRBD1. V dropped 3 bases and J dropped 4; count of bases not matched to a gene: 3. The CDR3 is 14 amino acids. CDR1 and CDR2 from the germline V gene are SGHAT and FQNNGV.